The rows below give T cell receptor beta chains drawn from one sample of a study of patients and donors after allogeneic stem cell transplantation. TCRdb itself ran the RT-PCR reads through MiXCR, one entry per CDR3 protein. This table holds about a million distinct CDR3 sequences, about 20% found once. Sequencing was carried out using blood, either unsorted or a sorted T cell fraction (not recorded which). These receptors came from a human donor who was either an allogeneic HSCT recipient or a stem cell or donor lymphocyte infusion donor (not recorded which). It is not recorded whose cells these are; they may come from a transplant donor. Each CDR3 is given with its conserved first and last residue. Each record gives: V gene, CDR3 length, clone size, J gene, D gene, CDR3 DNA, CDR3 protein. A D gene is named only where the DNA matches it firmly. Clone size, where shown, is once, few, many, or a class for clones that have expanded.

TRBV7-2	15	-	TRBJ2-1	TRBD2	TGTGCCAGCAGCTTAGCGCGGGGGGGTCACAATGAGCAGTTCTTC	CASSLARGGHNEQFF
TRBV3-1	13	-	TRBJ1-3	-	TGTGCCAGCAGCCAAGATCGCGGAAGGCAGTTATATTTT	CASSQDRGRQLYF
TRBV20-1	14	few	TRBJ2-7	TRBD2	TGCAGTGCTAGAGGCCCGGGGGGGGCCCACGAGCAGTACTTC	CSARGPGGAHEQYF
TRBV20-1	14	few	TRBJ2-7	-	TGCAGTGCTATCCGGGACTCGCCTCGCTACGAGCAGTACTTC	CSAIRDSPRYEQYF
TRBV15	14	many	TRBJ2-2	TRBD1	TGTGCCACCAGGGGACAGCCAAACACCGGGGAGCTGTTTTTT	CATRGQPNTGELFF
TRBV5-1	16	few	TRBJ1-2	-	TGCGCCAGCAGCGAGCAACCCCTTGGAGAAAACTATGGCTACACCTTC	CASSEQPLGENYGYTF
TRBV20-1	17	-	TRBJ2-3	TRBD2	TGCAGTGCTAGAGACCCCAGGACTAGCGGGAGCTCAGATACGCAGTATTTT	CSARDPRTSGSSDTQYF
TRBV6-1	15	few	TRBJ2-7	-	TGTGCCAGCAGTGAACCGGGGGAAGGTGTTTACGAGCAGTACTTC	CASSEPGEGVYEQYF
TRBV12-3/TRBV12-4	15	-	TRBJ1-1	TRBD1	TGTGCCAGCAGTTCGCGGACAGGGGGCTACACTGAAGCTTTCTTT	CASSSRTGGYTEAFF
TRBV12-5	13	-	TRBJ2-5	-	TGTGCTAGTGGTTTGGGCCTCGGGGAGACCCAGTACTTC	CASGLGLGETQYF
TRBV7-8	14	few	TRBJ2-2	-	TGTGCCAGCAGCCCCGGGGGTTGGACCGGGGAGCTGTTTTTT	CASSPGGWTGELFF
TRBV9	15	few	TRBJ2-1	TRBD2	TGTGCCAGCAGCGCCCTAGCGGGAGGGTACAATGAGCAGTTCTTC	CASSALAGGYNEQFF
TRBV12-3/TRBV12-4	13	-	TRBJ2-7	-	TGTGCCAGCGGCCTCGGCGCGTTGGTCGAGCAGTACTTC	CASGLGALVEQYF
TRBV21-1	15	-	TRBJ2-7	-	TGTGCCAGCAGCAAACTATCAGGGACCTTGCGCGAGCAGTACTTC	CASSKLSGTLREQYF
TRBV10-3	13	-	TRBJ2-5	-	TGTGCCATCGCGAGGAATGGAGGAGAGACCCAGTACTTC	CAIARNGGETQYF
TRBV20-1	17	few	TRBJ1-6	TRBD1	TGCAGTGCTAGAAGGGGGACAGGGACTTTCAATAATTCACCCCTCCACTTT	CSARRGTGTFNNSPLHF
TRBV18	13	many	TRBJ1-1	-	TGTGCCAGCAGCCGCGAGTTGAACACTGAAGCTTTCTTT	CASSRELNTEAFF
TRBV27	15	few	TRBJ2-3	-	TGTGCCAGCTCCGGACCCGGGACTTCCGGAGATACGCAGTATTTT	CASSGPGTSGDTQYF
TRBV20-1	14	few	TRBJ2-3	TRBD1	TGCAGTGCTTGGGACAGGGGGACAACAGATACGCAGTATTTT	CSAWDRGTTDTQYF
TRBV12-5	16	few	TRBJ2-7	-	TGTGCTAGTGGTTGGAACCCGGGACGCCAGGGGGGCGAGCAGTACTTC	CASGWNPGRQGGEQYF
TRBV4-2	17	-	TRBJ2-7	-	TGTGCCAGCAGCCAAGACCTACCTTTTGGGGATACCTACGAGCAGTACTTC	CASSQDLPFGDTYEQYF
TRBV12-3/TRBV12-4	12	few	TRBJ1-4	-	TGTGCCAGCAGTTTAGAGGGGGGAAAACTGTTTTTT	CASSLEGGKLFF
TRBV7-9	12	few	TRBJ2-1	-	TGTGCCAGCTCCTGGGCCTACAATGAGCAGTTCTTC	CASSWAYNEQFF
TRBV7-2	16	-	TRBJ1-3	TRBD1	TGTGCCAGCAACCCAGGGGGACAGGGCTTTGGAAACACCATATATTTT	CASNPGGQGFGNTIYF
TRBV12-3/TRBV12-4	13	few	TRBJ1-1	-	TGTGCCAGCAGTCTCGGGACTCGGAATGAAGCTTTCTTT	CASSLGTRNEAFF
TRBV27	14	once	TRBJ2-5	TRBD1	TGTGCCAGCAGACCGAGGACAGGGCGGGAGACCCAGTACTTC	CASRPRTGRETQYF
TRBV30	13	few	TRBJ1-2	-	TGTGCCTGGGTACTACAGGGCGGGAGTGGCTACACCTTC	CAWVLQGGSGYTF
TRBV20-1	14	few	TRBJ1-3	-	TGCAGTGCTAGGGGTACAGGGCCCGGAAACACCATATATTTT	CSARGTGPGNTIYF
TRBV27	15	-	TRBJ2-7	-	TGTGCCAGCAGTTCCTCCCCGGGGCTTGGATACGAGCAGTACTTC	CASSSSPGLGYEQYF
TRBV4-1	16	few	TRBJ1-2	-	TGCGCCAGCAGCCAACGGGACACCTCGCCCAGCTATGGCTACACCTTC	CASSQRDTSPSYGYTF
TRBV18	15	many	TRBJ2-1	TRBD2	TGTGCCAGCTCACCAGTAGCGGGAACCTACAATGAGCAGTTCTTC	CASSPVAGTYNEQFF
TRBV6-1	14	few	TRBJ1-3	TRBD1	TGTGCCAGTGTGACAGGGGGGTGGAGAAACACCATATATTTT	CASVTGGWRNTIYF
TRBV10-3	13	-	TRBJ2-2	TRBD1	TGTGCCATCAGTATACAGGGGACCGGGGAGCTGTTTTTT	CAISIQGTGELFF
TRBV29-1	15	few	TRBJ2-3	TRBD1	TGCAGCGTTGCCCCGGGACAGACTTCCACAGATACGCAGTATTTT	CSVAPGQTSTDTQYF
TRBV5-1	15	few	TRBJ1-4	-	TGCGCCAGCAGCCCAGGGAGGGTGTCTAATGAAAAACTGTTTTTT	CASSPGRVSNEKLFF
TRBV20-1	13	few	TRBJ2-7	-	TGCAGTGTCGACCGGGCCTTGACCTACGAGCAGTACTTC	CSVDRALTYEQYF
TRBV6-1	12	few	TRBJ2-1	-	TGTGCCAGCAGTGAAAATCGGGATGAGCAGTTCTTC	CASSENRDEQFF
TRBV12-3/TRBV12-4	13	many	TRBJ2-5	-	TGTGCCAGCAGTCCCTCGTCGGGAGAGACCCAGTACTTC	CASSPSSGETQYF
TRBV11-2	14	-	TRBJ2-5	TRBD1	TGTGCCAGTAAACAGGGGACGGTTGCAGAGACCCAGTACTTC	CASKQGTVAETQYF
TRBV9	14	-	TRBJ1-5	-	TGTGCCAGCAGCCTAACCTCCAGGGATCAGCCCCAGCATTTT	CASSLTSRDQPQHF
TRBV20-1	14	few	TRBJ2-7	-	TGCAGTGCGACAGGACGAACAGGTTCCTACGAGCAGTACTTC	CSATGRTGSYEQYF
TRBV6-2/TRBV6-3	17	-	TRBJ2-3	TRBD2	TGTGCCAGCAGTGAATTCGCGGGGGGGCCCGGGACAGATACGCAGTATTTT	CASSEFAGGPGTDTQYF
TRBV4-3	16	-	TRBJ2-3	-	TGCGCCAGCAGCCAAGGTGGCAGGGTGAGCGCAGATACGCAGTATTTT	CASSQGGRVSADTQYF
TRBV7-3	14	-	TRBJ2-5	-	TGTGCCAGCAGCGAAACTCCGGCCCAAGAGACCCAGTACTTC	CASSETPAQETQYF
TRBV10-3	11	many	TRBJ1-3	-	TGTGCCATCAATTTAGGTGACACCATATATTTT	CAINLGDTIYF
TRBV3-1	14	few	TRBJ2-1	-	TGTGCCAGCAGCCAAGAGGGAGAGAACAATGAGCAGTTCTTC	CASSQEGENNEQFF
TRBV14	14	few	TRBJ1-1	TRBD1	TGTGCCAGCAGTGGCCCGACAGGGGCGAGCGGAGCTTTCTTT	CASSGPTGASGAFF
TRBV5-1	16	few	TRBJ2-3	TRBD2	TGCGCCAGCAGCTTAGCTAGCGGGACTAGCACAGATACGCAGTATTTT	CASSLASGTSTDTQYF